This TCR beta chain was obtained from a study of blood T cell repertoires in COVID-19. Profiling relied on immunoSEQ multiplex PCR, and the TCRdb table lists in-frame clones only, not all of them. The sample has 200,000 to 250,000 clones, more than 70% seen once. In germline, CDR1 is MNHEY, CDR2 SVGAGI. The germline V and J ends were trimmed by 8 bases and 5 bases, with 17 bases remaining between them. The CDR3 spans 14 residues. The material sequenced was peripheral blood. This receptor was obtained from a woman of 80 years or more with acute or convalescent COVID-19. The V call is TRBV6-5, the J call TRBJ2-3; possible D gene TRBD1, 7 bases. The CDR3 spells CASPSGGWGDTQYF. DNA for the CDR3: TGTGCCAGCCCCTCAGGGGGGTGGGGAGATACGCAGTATTTT.